Each of the 30 T cell receptor beta chains below was sequenced from the same sample in a study of T-cell memory formation after mild COVID-19. TCRdb used MiXCR to reprocess the 5' RACE reads, holding one entry per CDR3 protein. The sample includes approximately 230,000 distinct CDR3 sequences, about 16% of them seen just once. Sequenced: PBMCs or a T cell subset sorted from them (not recorded which). The receptors were sampled from a man younger than 30 who had mild COVID-19 (a few samples of this study predate the infection). Cell type and time point are not known.

This clonotype has only a few counts. The gene calls are TRBV5-1 and TRBJ2-7; TRBD1 matches at 8 bases. This CDR3 has 15 residues. CDR1 SGHRS and CDR2 YFSETQ come from the germline V gene. V lost 0 bases to trimming and J lost 7 bases; unmatched junction nucleotides: 9. The CDR3 DNA sequence: TGCGCCAGCAGCTTGGACCAGGGGGCTTTTGGGGAGCAGTACTTC. Translation gives CASSLDQGAFGEQYF.

This rearrangement joins TRBV12-3 or TRBV12-4 to TRBJ1-2; D not certain. V lost 6 bases and J lost 8, with 16 bases in between. The CDR3 covers 13 residues. CDR3 in amino acids: CASSPTEASGYTF. In nucleotides, the CDR3 is TGTGCCAGCAGCCCCACGGAGGCCAGCGGCTACACCTTC.

The chain carries TRBV18 and TRBJ1-2; D call uncertain. The CDR3 is 13 residues long. Trimming removed 0 bases from V and 6 bases from J, with 8 bases in between. The germline V gene encodes CDR1 KGHSH and CDR2 LQKENI. DNA for the CDR3: TGTGCCAGCTCACCACCGGCCCAAAATGGCTACACCTTC. The encoded protein is CASSPPAQNGYTF.

CDR3: CASSPVMAGLREQYF. CDR3 nucleotides: TGCGCCAGCTCCCCGGTTATGGCAGGCCTCCGCGAGCAGTACTTC. The chain is built from TRBV10-1 and TRBJ2-7, with D hard to call. Germline CDR1 reads WNHNN; CDR2 reads SYGVQD (reference sequence). Trimming removed 8 bases from V and 6 bases from J, with 23 bases in between. This CDR3 is 15 amino acids long.

V is TRBV7-2 and J is TRBJ2-3; D gene uncertain. Trimming removed 0 bases at V and 3 bases at J, with 7 bases between. The CDR3 is 14 residues long. Germline-derived CDR1 and CDR2 are SGHTA and FQGNSA. CDR3 DNA: TGTGCCAGCAGCTTAGCCCTGGCGACAGATACGCAGTATTTT. This codes for CASSLALATDTQYF. Based on the CDR3 plus reference TRBV7-2 and TRBJ2-3, the full variable domain is GAGVSQSPSNKVTEKGKDVELRCDPISGHTALYWYRQSLGQGLEFLIYFQGNSAPDKSGLPSDRFSAERTGGSVSTLTIQRTQQEDSAVYLCASSLALATDTQYFGPGTRLTVL.

The table lists this clonotype with a few counts. The V call is TRBV11-3, the J call TRBJ2-6; D is uncertain. Trimming removed 2 bases from V and 0 bases from J, with 14 bases in between. The CDR3 runs 18 residues. Germline lookup yields CDR1 SGHNT and CDR2 YENEEA. The CDR3 DNA follows: TGTGCCAGCAGCTTAACATCTGCTCGCTTCTCTGGGGCCAACGTCCTGACTTTC. Translated, it gives CASSLTSARFSGANVLTF. Looking up the rest from reference TRBV11-3 and TRBJ2-6 gives the full variable domain: EAGVVQSPRYKIIEKKQPVAFWCNPISGHNTLYWYLQNLGQGPELLIRYENEEAVDDSQLPKDRFSAERLKGVDSTLKIQPAELGDSAVYLCASSLTSARFSGANVLTFGAGSRLTVL.

V is TRBV5-1 and J is TRBJ2-5; TRBD1 matches 8 bases. This CDR3 is built from 15 residues. J was trimmed by 3 bases and V by 3 bases; bases with no gene match: 7. Germline lookup yields CDR1 SGHRS and CDR2 YFSETQ. Here the CDR3 DNA reads TGCGCCAGCAGCTCAACCGGACAGGGAGAAGAGACCCAGTACTTC. Protein sequence: CASSSTGQGEETQYF.

This chain joins TRBV6-2 or TRBV6-3 and TRBJ2-3; 10 positions agree with TRBD2. The CDR3 is 17 amino acids. Trimming removed 1 base from V and 3 bases from J; junction bases left unmatched: 7. CDR1 and CDR2 (germline): MNHEY, SVGEGT. CDR3 coding DNA: TGTGCCAGCAGTTACTACCCCTCTAGCGGGGGTACAGATACGCAGTATTTT. As protein: CASSYYPSSGGTDTQYF.

This clonotype was seen repeatedly, ten times or more. This sequence joins TRBV5-1 and TRBJ2-2, with 7 bases aligning to TRBD1. V lost 4 bases and J lost 0; bases outside the gene matches: 9. The CDR3 length is 17 residues. Per germline, CDR1 SGHRS and CDR2 YFSETQ. CDR3 loop: CASSKALGTANTGELFF. CDR3 nucleotides: TGCGCCAGCAGCAAAGCTCTCGGGACAGCGAACACCGGGGAGCTGTTTTTT.

A few counts support this clonotype. J is TRBJ2-5 and V is TRBV14; no firm D call. The CDR3 spans 13 residues. With 6 bases removed from V and 2 bases from J, the gap between germline ends came to 10 bases. Germline V gene lookup returns CDR1 SGHDN and CDR2 FVKESK. CDR3 loop: CASSQYLQETQYF. The CDR3 DNA is TGTGCCAGCAGTCAGTACCTACAAGAGACCCAGTACTTC.

This clonotype has a handful of counts. This sequence joins TRBV20-1 and TRBJ1-2; possibly TRBD1 for D (5 bases). This CDR3 is 14 amino acids long. Germline CDR1 is DFQATT and CDR2 is SNEGSKA (reference sequence). Trimming removed 0 bases from V and 3 bases from J, with 11 bases in between. The CDR3 loop reads CSARDSGRDYGYTF. DNA of the CDR3: TGCAGTGCTAGAGATTCGGGACGGGACTATGGCTACACCTTC.

This clonotype turned up a few times. The gene calls are TRBV10-3 and TRBJ2-1; a possible D gene is TRBD1 (6 bases). The germline V gene encodes CDR1 ENHRY and CDR2 SYGVKD. V was clipped by 6 bases and J by 8 bases, with 14 bases between them. The CDR3 spans 13 residues. CDR3 amino acids: CAISGQLGDEQFF. As DNA, the CDR3 is TGTGCCATCAGCGGACAGTTAGGGGATGAGCAGTTCTTC.

Only a few counts were recorded for this clonotype. The chain is built from TRBV20-1 and TRBJ1-6, with D hard to call. The CDR3 has 13 amino acids. Germline V gene data show CDR1 as DFQATT and CDR2 as SNEGSKA (reference sequence). Trimming left V 6 bases short and J 9 bases short, with 15 bases between. CDR3 sequence (DNA): TGCAGTGCATCCGCGGGCATCAGTTCACCCCTCCACTTT. Translated: CSASAGISSPLHF.

The rearrangement joins TRBV7-9 to TRBJ1-3; no clear D. Germline assignment: CDR1 SEHNR and CDR2 FQNEAQ (reference sequence). This CDR3 region has 16 residues. The V and J ends lost 2 bases and 2 bases respectively, with 13 bases between them. The CDR3 loop reads CASSLTLSRPGNTIYF. The CDR3 DNA follows: TGTGCCAGCAGCTTAACCCTCAGTAGACCTGGAAACACCATATATTTT.

The chain joins TRBV28 to TRBJ1-2; 10 nucleotides match TRBD1. This CDR3 is built from 14 residues. V shed 5 bases, J shed 4 bases, and the junction held 4 bases outside the gene matches. Germline-derived CDR1 and CDR2 are MDHEN and SYDVKM. CDR3 sequence (DNA): TGTGCCAGCAGTAGACAGGGGGCGCGCTATGGCTACACCTTC. It codes for CASSRQGARYGYTF.

The gene calls are TRBV7-2 and TRBJ2-1; TRBD1 matches 8 bases. Trimming at V came to 5 bases and at J to 5 bases, leaving 5 bases not matched to a gene. In germline, CDR1 is SGHTA, CDR2 FQGNSA. CDR3 size: 14 residues. The chain's CDR3 is CASSATGAHNEQFF. The CDR3 DNA follows: TGTGCCAGCAGCGCGACAGGGGCCCACAATGAGCAGTTCTTC.

This clonotype was counted only a few times. V and J are TRBV3-1 and TRBJ1-1; D remains unclear. V lost 3 bases, J lost 7 bases, and 15 bases lay in between. Germline V CDR1 and CDR2: LGHDT, YNNKEL (reference sequence). The CDR3 totals 14 residues. The CDR3 spells CASSQTYDRGEAFF. The CDR3 DNA follows: TGTGCCAGCAGCCAGACCTACGATCGGGGTGAAGCTTTCTTT. Using reference TRBV3-1 and TRBJ1-1 for the parts outside the CDR3, the full variable domain is DTAVSQTPKYLVTQMGNDKSIKCEQNLGHDTMYWYKQDSKKFLKIMFSYNNKELIINETVPNRFSPKSPDKAHLNLHINSLELGDSAVYFCASSQTYDRGEAFFGQGTRLTVV.

In this sample, this clonotype turned up a few times. The chain combines TRBV11-2 with TRBJ1-6, with D perhaps TRBD1 (5 bases). Per the germline V gene, CDR1 is SGHAT and CDR2 is FQNNGV. V was pared by 2 bases and J by 2 bases, with 10 bases between. The CDR3 is 16 amino acids. The CDR3 region is CASSLQGLPYNSPLHF. The DNA of the CDR3 is TGTGCCAGCAGCTTACAGGGCCTCCCCTATAATTCACCCCTCCACTTT.

This clonotype was observed a handful of times. The V call is TRBV3-1, the J call TRBJ1-5; D uncertain. Deletions cut 6 bases from V and 0 bases from J, with 9 bases between. CDR1 is LGHDT and CDR2 is YNNKEL in the germline V gene (reference sequence). There are 14 residues in the CDR3. The chain's CDR3 is CASSPTHSNQPQHF. CDR3 DNA: TGTGCCAGCAGTCCGACACATAGCAATCAGCCCCAGCATTTT.

This clonotype has only a few counts. This chain links TRBV12-5 with TRBJ1-2; D is unresolved. CDR1 and CDR2 from the germline V gene are LGHNT and FRNRAP. Deletions cut 2 bases from V and 8 bases from J, with 9 bases between. The CDR3 covers 12 residues. Here the CDR3 reads CASGLWTGGYTF. The CDR3 DNA reads as TGTGCTAGTGGTTTGTGGACCGGGGGCTACACCTTC.

This clonotype occurred many times. The V call is TRBV20-1, the J call TRBJ1-1; D is unclear. The V gene lost 1 base and the J gene lost 2 bases, with 11 bases spanning the gap. The CDR3 covers 14 residues. CDR1 DFQATT and CDR2 SNEGSKA come from the germline V gene (reference sequence). The CDR3 DNA follows: TGCAGTGCTAGAGCCGGCGCGGGCAACACTGAAGCTTTCTTT. Translated: CSARAGAGNTEAFF.

The chain couples TRBV5-1 to TRBJ1-5; no definite D call. With 4 bases removed from V and 5 bases from J, the gap between germline ends came to 16 bases. CDR1 and CDR2 (germline): SGHRS, YFSETQ. CDR3 size: 15 residues. The CDR3 nucleotides are TGCGCCAGCAGCCCTAACAGTCTCGGGGATCAGCCCCAGCATTTT. Its protein is CASSPNSLGDQPQHF.

The chain is built from TRBV12-3 or TRBV12-4 and TRBJ1-6, with D perhaps matching TRBD1 (5 bases). V lost 7 bases and J lost 14, with 12 bases in between. CDR3 length: 11 amino acids. The CDR3 DNA reads TGTGCCAGCACCGACCGGGGGGCCCTCCACTTT. Its translation is CASTDRGALHF.

The chain couples TRBV20-1 to TRBJ2-5; a possible D gene is TRBD1 (6 bases). Germline lookup yields CDR1 DFQATT and CDR2 SNEGSKA (reference sequence). This CDR3 region has 14 residues. The V gene lost 0 bases and the J gene lost 5 bases, with 13 bases spanning the gap. CDR3 DNA sequence: TGCAGTGCTAGAGATGGGGGCAGGGTTGAGACCCAGTACTTC. This sequence encodes CSARDGGRVETQYF.

The chain combines TRBV20-1 with TRBJ2-7; the D is unclear. This CDR3 spans 15 amino acids. Trimming shortened V by 1 base and J by 0 bases, and 13 bases separated the two germline ends. Germline values: CDR1 DFQATT, CDR2 SNEGSKA (reference sequence). The CDR3 region has the DNA TGCAGTGCTAGAGTTCGCTACGCGAACTCCTACGAGCAGTACTTC. Translating gives CSARVRYANSYEQYF.

The chain is built from TRBV28 and TRBJ1-2, with D perhaps matching TRBD1 (5 bases). The germline V gene has CDR1 MDHEN and CDR2 SYDVKM. The CDR3 totals 12 residues. Trimming shortened V by 7 bases and J by 8 bases, and 14 bases separated the two germline ends. CDR3: CASTGEGEGYTF. The CDR3 DNA sequence: TGTGCCAGCACCGGCGAAGGGGAAGGCTACACCTTC.

This clonotype was counted between two and nine times. This chain uses TRBV7-2 with TRBJ1-6; 8 positions agree with TRBD1. Per germline, CDR1 SGHTA and CDR2 FQGNSA. Trimming at V came to 5 bases and at J to 10 bases, leaving 10 bases not matched to a gene. The CDR3 has 15 residues. The CDR3 loop is CASSLRTGRNSPLHF. The CDR3, as DNA: TGTGCCAGCAGCCTTCGGACAGGGAGAAACTCACCCCTCCACTTT.

This clonotype showed up just a few times. This chain links TRBV20-1 with TRBJ2-3; 7 bases line up with TRBD2. Germline lookup yields CDR1 DFQATT and CDR2 SNEGSKA (reference sequence). CDR3 size: 13 residues. Trimming at V came to 4 bases and at J to 0 bases, leaving 1 base not matched to a gene. The CDR3 loop is CSANSGSTDTQYF. CDR3 DNA sequence: TGCAGTGCTAATAGCGGGAGCACAGATACGCAGTATTTT.

This clonotype came up many times. CDR3 protein: CASSFNRGTDTQYF. The CDR3 region has the DNA TGTGCCAGCAGCTTTAATCGGGGCACAGATACGCAGTATTTT. The chain combines TRBV7-6 with TRBJ2-3, with D uncertain. The ends were cut back, 3 bases at V and 1 base at J, with 8 bases in the middle. The CDR3 consists of 14 residues. CDR1 is SGHVS and CDR2 is FNYEAQ in the germline V gene.

This clonotype has a handful of counts. The chain recombines TRBV15 with TRBJ1-5; TRBD1 might be the D (6 bases). CDR1 is LNHNV and CDR2 is YYDKDF in the germline V gene (reference sequence). The CDR3 contains 16 residues. V lost 0 bases and J 4 bases, leaving 13 bases between the germline ends. The CDR3 region is CATSRDPTGLNQPQHF. CDR3 DNA: TGTGCCACCAGCAGAGATCCGACAGGTCTAAATCAGCCCCAGCATTTT.